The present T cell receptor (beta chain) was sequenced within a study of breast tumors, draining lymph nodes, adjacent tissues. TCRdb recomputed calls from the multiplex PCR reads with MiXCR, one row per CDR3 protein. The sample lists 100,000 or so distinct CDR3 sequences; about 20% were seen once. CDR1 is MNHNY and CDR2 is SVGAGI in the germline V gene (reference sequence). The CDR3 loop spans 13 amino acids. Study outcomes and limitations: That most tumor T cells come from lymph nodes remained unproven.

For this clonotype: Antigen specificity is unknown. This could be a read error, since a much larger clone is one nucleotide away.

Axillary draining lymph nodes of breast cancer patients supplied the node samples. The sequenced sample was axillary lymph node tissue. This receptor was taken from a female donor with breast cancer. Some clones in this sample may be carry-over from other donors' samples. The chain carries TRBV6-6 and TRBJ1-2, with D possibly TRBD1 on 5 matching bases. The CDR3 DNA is TGTGCCAGCAGGGGGGTGGGGAGCTATGGCAACACCTTC. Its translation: CASRGVGSYGNTF.